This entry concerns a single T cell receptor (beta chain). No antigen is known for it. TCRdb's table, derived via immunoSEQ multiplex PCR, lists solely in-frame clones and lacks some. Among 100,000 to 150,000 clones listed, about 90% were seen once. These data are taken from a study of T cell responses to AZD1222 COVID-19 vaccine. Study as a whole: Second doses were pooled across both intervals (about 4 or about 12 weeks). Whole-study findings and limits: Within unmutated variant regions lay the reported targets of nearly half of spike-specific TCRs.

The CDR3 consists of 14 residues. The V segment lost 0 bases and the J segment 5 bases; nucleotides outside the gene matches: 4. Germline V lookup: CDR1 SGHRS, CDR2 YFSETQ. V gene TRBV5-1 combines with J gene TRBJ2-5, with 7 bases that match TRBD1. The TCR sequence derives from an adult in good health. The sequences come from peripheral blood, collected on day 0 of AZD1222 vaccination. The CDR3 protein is CASSLGDRQETQYF. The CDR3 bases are TGCGCCAGCAGCTTGGGGGACAGACAGGAGACCCAGTACTTC.